Presented here are 8 T cell receptor beta chains from one specimen sequenced in a study of blood T cells in healthy people across ages (dated by TCRdb to 2013 to 2016). Libraries were prepared through 5' RACE. Sequenced using an Illumina HiSeq 2500. The second PCR ran for roughly 6 to 11 cycles and used a J-beta primer mix along with a sample-barcoded 5' primer. TCRdb trimmed the raw reads at Q25, called clones with MiXCR and kept productive beta chains. A single entry per CDR3 protein holds the most common genes and DNA from its merged rows. Recorded for this sample are 850,000 to 1,000,000 distinct CDR3 sequences; roughly 51% of them occurred a single time. In total, the top ten clones hold 20% to 25% of the sample. Sequencing was carried out using blood. These receptor sequences come from a woman aged 55-70 years in good health.

The count of this clonotype is one. V gene TRBV20-1 combines with J gene TRBJ2-4, with unresolved D. The assigned J gene may be wrong: the sequence end matches TRBJ2-7 better. This CDR3 spans 14 amino acids. CDR1 DFQATT and CDR2 SNEGSKA come from the germline V gene (reference sequence). The DNA for the CDR3 is TGCAGTGCTCCCCCTCGTGGGCCCCCCTACGAGCAGTACTTC. Its protein is CSAPPRGPPYEQYF.

The rearrangement joins TRBV7-2 to TRBJ1-4, with D possibly matching TRBD1 (6 bases). Trimming shortened V by 5 bases and J by 7 bases, and 14 bases separated the two germline ends. This CDR3 has 14 residues. Per germline, CDR1 SGHTA and CDR2 FQGNSA. CDR3 nucleotides: TGTGCCAGCAGCCCTCGGACAGTAGGTGAAAAACTGTTTTTT. Encoded protein: CASSPRTVGEKLFF. The whole variable domain, remainder taken from reference TRBV7-2 and TRBJ1-4, is GAGVSQSPSNKVTEKGKDVELRCDPISGHTALYWYRQSLGQGLEFLIYFQGNSAPDKSGLPSDRFSAERTGGSVSTLTIQRTQQEDSAVYLCASSPRTVGEKLFFGSGTQLSVL.

This clonotype was recorded a few times. The chain joins TRBV25-1 to TRBJ2-3; TRBD1 matches 8 bases. This CDR3 spans 16 amino acids. Germline CDR1 reads MGHDK; CDR2 reads SYGVNS. After removal of 5 bases from V and 2 bases from J, the junction contained 9 bases not matched to a gene. The CDR3 loop is CASSRRTGYLTDTQYF. In DNA form, the CDR3 reads TGTGCCAGCAGTCGAAGGACAGGGTACCTCACAGATACGCAGTATTTT. The entire variable domain, with the rest obtained from reference TRBV25-1 and TRBJ2-3, is as follows: EADIYQTPRYLVIGTGKKITLECSQTMGHDKMYWYQQDPGMELHLIHYSYGVNSTEKGDLSSESTVSRIRTEHFPLTLESARPSHTSQYLCASSRRTGYLTDTQYFGPGTRLTVL.

This clonotype was seen more than once but under ten times. The genes are TRBV28 and TRBJ2-7; D unclear. This CDR3 has 14 residues. The germline CDR1 and CDR2 sequences are MDHEN and SYDVKM. Trimming left V 3 bases short and J 6 bases short, with 15 bases between. The CDR3 loop reads CASSFRPPRSEQYF. The CDR3 bases are TGTGCCAGCAGTTTTAGACCCCCCAGGAGCGAGCAGTACTTC.

DNA for the CDR3: TGTGCCAGCAGCTACGGGCTCAACGAGCAGTACTTC. This codes for CASSYGLNEQYF. V is TRBV13 and J is TRBJ2-7; D call uncertain. V dropped 4 bases and J dropped 5 bases, with 9 bases sitting between them. The germline V gene encodes CDR1 PRHDT and CDR2 FYEKMQ (reference sequence). This CDR3 comprises 12 residues.

The chain combines TRBV13 with TRBJ2-3; TRBD2 might be the D (5 bases). Germline loops: CDR1 PRHDT, CDR2 FYEKMQ (reference sequence). V was clipped by 3 bases and J by 3 bases, with 10 bases between them. This CDR3 is built from 14 residues. The CDR3 region has the DNA TGTGCCAGCAGCTTTTCAGTAGCGACAGATACGCAGTATTTT. It specifies CASSFSVATDTQYF.

The rearrangement links TRBV7-6 to TRBJ2-1; 8 bases agree with TRBD1. The CDR3 has 15 residues. V dropped 2 bases and J dropped 7; count of bases not matched to a gene: 7. Germline V lookup: CDR1 SGHVS, CDR2 FNYEAQ. CDR3 nucleotide sequence: TGTGCCAGCAGCTTAAGGACAGGGACCATGAATGAGCAGTTCTTC. Amino acids: CASSLRTGTMNEQFF. Based on the CDR3 plus reference TRBV7-6 and TRBJ2-1, the full variable domain is GAGVSQSPRYKVTKRGQDVALRCDPISGHVSLYWYRQALGQGPEFLTYFNYEAQQDKSGLPNDRFSAERPEGSISTLTIQRTEQRDSAMYRCASSLRTGTMNEQFFGPGTRLTVL.

The chain couples TRBV19 to TRBJ2-5; D may be TRBD1 or TRBD2 (6 bases each). The CDR3 is 14 amino acids. Germline V lookup: CDR1 LNHDA, CDR2 SQIVND (reference sequence). CDR3 protein: CARRRRGYQETQYF. The CDR3 nucleotides read TGTGCTCGCCGCCGGAGGGGGTACCAAGAGACCCAGTACTTC.